This T cell receptor beta chain originates from a study of blood T cell repertoires in COVID-19. Per the original methods: How many nucleated cells were present was estimated from reference gene primer amplification. The data were produced by immunoSEQ multiplex PCR, yet TCRdb's version contains in-frame clones alone and is incomplete. From that table come the V and J calls and clone size; the DNA was used to work out D and trimming. The sample shows about 170,000 clones, around 88% of them seen only once. Germline-derived CDR1 and CDR2 are SNHLY and FYNNEI. This CDR3 has 13 residues. The V gene lost 6 bases and the J gene lost 3 bases, with 8 bases spanning the gap.

The clonotype comes from a woman aged 70-85 years who had recovered from COVID-19. The sample was peripheral blood. The chain joins TRBV2 to TRBJ2-2; D unclear. The CDR3 DNA reads TGTGCCAGCAGGGGCAGCTACACCGGGGAGCTGTTTTTT. It is translated as CASRGSYTGELFF.